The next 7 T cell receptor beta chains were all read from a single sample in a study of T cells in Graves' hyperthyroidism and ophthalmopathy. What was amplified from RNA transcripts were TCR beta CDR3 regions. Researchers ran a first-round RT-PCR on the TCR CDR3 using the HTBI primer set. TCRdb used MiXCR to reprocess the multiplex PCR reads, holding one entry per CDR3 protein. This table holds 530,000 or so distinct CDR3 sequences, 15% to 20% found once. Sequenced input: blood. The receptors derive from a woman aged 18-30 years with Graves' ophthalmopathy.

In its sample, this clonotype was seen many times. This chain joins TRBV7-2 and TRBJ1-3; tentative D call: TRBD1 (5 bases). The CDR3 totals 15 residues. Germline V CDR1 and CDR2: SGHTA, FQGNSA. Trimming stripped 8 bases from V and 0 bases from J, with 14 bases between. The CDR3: CASGKGPSSGNTIYF. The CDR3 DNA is TGTGCCAGCGGCAAGGGACCGAGCTCTGGAAACACCATATATTTT.

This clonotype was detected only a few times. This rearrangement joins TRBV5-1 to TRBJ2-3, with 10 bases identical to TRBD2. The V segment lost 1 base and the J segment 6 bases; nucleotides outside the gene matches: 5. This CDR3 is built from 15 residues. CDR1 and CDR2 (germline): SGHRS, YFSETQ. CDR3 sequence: CASSLWLAGVDTQYF. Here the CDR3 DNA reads TGCGCCAGCAGCTTGTGGCTAGCGGGAGTGGATACGCAGTATTTT.

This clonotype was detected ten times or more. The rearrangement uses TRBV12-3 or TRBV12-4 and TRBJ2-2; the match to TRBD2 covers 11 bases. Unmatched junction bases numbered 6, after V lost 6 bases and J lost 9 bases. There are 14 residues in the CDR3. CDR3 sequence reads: CASRDSGRGRELFF. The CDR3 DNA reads TGTGCCAGCAGAGATAGCGGGAGGGGCAGGGAGCTGTTTTTT.

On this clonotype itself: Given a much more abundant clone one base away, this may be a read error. The CDR3 loop reads CAWAPEHYYGQYF. As DNA, the CDR3 is TGTGCCTGGGCCCCCGAGCACTACTACGGGCAGTACTTC. The chain carries TRBV30 and TRBJ2-7; D remains ambiguous. This CDR3 is built from 13 residues. From germline, CDR1 is GTSNPN and CDR2 SVGIG (reference sequence). Complete variable domain (other parts from reference TRBV30 and TRBJ2-7): SQTIHQWPATLVQPVGSPLSLECTVEGTSNPNLYWYRQAAGRGLQLLFYSVGIGQISSEVPQNLSASRPQDRQFILSSKKLLLSDSGFYLCAWAPEHYYGQYFGPGTRLTVT.

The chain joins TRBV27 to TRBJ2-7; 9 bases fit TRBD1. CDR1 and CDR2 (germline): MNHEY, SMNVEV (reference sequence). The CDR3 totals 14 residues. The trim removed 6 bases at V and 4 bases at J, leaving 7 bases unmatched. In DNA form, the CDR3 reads TGTGCCAGCAGAGCCGGGACAGGGAAGTACGAGCAGTACTTC. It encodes CASRAGTGKYEQYF.

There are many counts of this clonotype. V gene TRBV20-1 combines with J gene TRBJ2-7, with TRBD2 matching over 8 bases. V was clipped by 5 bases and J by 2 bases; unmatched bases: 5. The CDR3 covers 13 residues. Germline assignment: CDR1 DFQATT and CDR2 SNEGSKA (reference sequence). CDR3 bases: TGCAGTGCTTTAGCGACTAGCGCCTACGAGCAGTACTTC. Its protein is CSALATSAYEQYF.

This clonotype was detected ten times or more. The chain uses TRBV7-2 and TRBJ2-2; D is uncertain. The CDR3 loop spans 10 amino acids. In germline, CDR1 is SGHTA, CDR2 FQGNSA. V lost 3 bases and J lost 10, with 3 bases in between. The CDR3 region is CASSFEELFF. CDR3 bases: TGTGCCAGCAGCTTCGAGGAGCTGTTTTTT. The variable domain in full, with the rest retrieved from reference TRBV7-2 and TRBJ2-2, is GAGVSQSPSNKVTEKGKDVELRCDPISGHTALYWYRQSLGQGLEFLIYFQGNSAPDKSGLPSDRFSAERTGGSVSTLTIQRTQQEDSAVYLCASSFEELFFGEGSRLTVL.